The entry that follows covers one T cell receptor beta chain sequence. The antigen remains undetermined. These data originate in a study of cytomegalovirus exposure and HLA in healthy donors. Study-wide points: Reportedly, diagnosis of cytomegalovirus status by the classifier showed high specificity and sensitivity.

PCR employed 60 Vbeta and 13 Jbeta primers. The protocol was immunoSEQ multiplex PCR, while the TCRdb copy is restricted to in-frame clones and leaves out a portion. Of around 160,000 clones listed, 60% to 80% are singletons. The clonotype was recovered from a man aged 18 to 35 in good health and CMV-seropositive. The sequencing input was PBMCs.

In DNA form, the CDR3 reads TGTGCCAGCAGTGTTCAGGGAAATCAAGAGACCCAGTACTTC. Encoded protein: CASSVQGNQETQYF. The gene calls are TRBV6-1 and TRBJ2-5; maybe TRBD1 (5 bases). Looked up from germline, CDR1 is MNHNS and CDR2 is SASEGT. The CDR3 is 14 residues long. Trimming cost V 4 bases and J 2 bases, with 11 bases left between them.